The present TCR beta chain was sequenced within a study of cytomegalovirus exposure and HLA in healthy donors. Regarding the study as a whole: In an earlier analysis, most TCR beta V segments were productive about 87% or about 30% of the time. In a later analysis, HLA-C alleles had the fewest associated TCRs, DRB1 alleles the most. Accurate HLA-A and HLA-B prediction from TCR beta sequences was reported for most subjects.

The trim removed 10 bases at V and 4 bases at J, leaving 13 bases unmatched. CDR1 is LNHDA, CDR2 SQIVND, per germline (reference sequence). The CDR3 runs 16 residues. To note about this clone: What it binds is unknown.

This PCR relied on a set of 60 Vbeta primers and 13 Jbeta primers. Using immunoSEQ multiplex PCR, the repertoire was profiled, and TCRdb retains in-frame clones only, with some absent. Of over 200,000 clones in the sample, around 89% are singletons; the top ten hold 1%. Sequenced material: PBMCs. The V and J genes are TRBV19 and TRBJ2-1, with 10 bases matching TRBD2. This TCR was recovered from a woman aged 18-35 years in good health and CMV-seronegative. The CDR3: CATKIWASGGYNEQFF. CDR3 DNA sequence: TGTGCCACAAAGATCTGGGCTAGCGGGGGTTACAATGAGCAGTTCTTC.